These 24 T cell receptor beta chains came from one sample sequenced in a study of T cell repertoires and HLA-DP antigens. These TCRs are of unknown antigen specificity. Data came from immunoSEQ multiplex PCR; TCRdb stores just in-frame clones and leaves some out. Here the sample spans about 89,000 clones, about 89% being singletons. The sample consisted of CD4+ T cells from PBMCs. Source of these receptors: a man between 50 and 59 years old in good health and CMV-seronegative.

The chain joins TRBV21-1 to TRBJ2-3; the table assigns TRBD1, which was not confirmed against the DNA. TRBV21-1 is given as a pseudogene. The CDR3 totals 17 residues. CDR3 in amino acids: CASSKLQGKSSTDTQYF. In nucleotides, the CDR3 is TGTGCCAGCAGCAAATTACAGGGGAAAAGTAGCACAGATACGCAGTATTTT.

This sequence joins TRBV10-2 and TRBJ2-7; 8 bases line up with TRBD1. Germline lookup yields CDR1 WSHSY and CDR2 SAAADI. After removal of 6 bases from V and 6 bases from J, the junction contained 7 bases not matched to a gene. The CDR3 runs 13 residues. CDR3 residues: CASRHGQGSEQYF. In nucleotides, the CDR3 is TGCGCCAGCAGGCATGGACAGGGCTCCGAGCAGTACTTC.

The chain employs TRBV5-6 and TRBJ1-2; D possibly corresponds to TRBD1 (6 bases). This CDR3 comprises 14 residues. The germline gives CDR1 SGHDT, CDR2 YYEEEE. The V gene lost 4 bases and the J gene lost 5 bases, with 15 bases spanning the gap. CDR3 in amino acids: CASSPQRGAYGYTF. CDR3 bases: TGTGCCAGCAGCCCCCAGCGGGGGGCGTATGGCTACACCTTC.

The chain recombines TRBV7-9 with TRBJ1-3, with D possibly matching TRBD1 (5 bases). This CDR3 spans 12 amino acids. Deletions cut 5 bases from V and 8 bases from J, with 10 bases between. Per germline, CDR1 SEHNR and CDR2 FQNEAQ (reference sequence). CDR3 loop: CASSPTGDTIYF. CDR3 in DNA: TGTGCCAGCAGCCCAACAGGAGACACCATATATTTT.

This clone was counted a single time. The chain carries TRBV7-2 and TRBJ2-5, with 11 bases fitting TRBD1. In germline, CDR1 is SGHTA, CDR2 FQGNSA. V lost 8 bases and J lost 9; bases outside the gene matches: 11. This CDR3 spans 14 amino acids. The CDR3 loop reads CASDQDRGRSAQYF. The DNA of the CDR3 is TGTGCCAGCGACCAGGACAGGGGGCGCTCGGCCCAGTACTTC.

J is TRBJ2-1 and V is TRBV5-1, with 9 bases aligning to TRBD2. This CDR3 is built from 17 residues. Germline CDR1 is SGHRS and CDR2 is YFSETQ. The J segment lost 8 bases and the V segment lost 4 bases, leaving 16 bases of the junction unmatched. This CDR3 is CASSITKPGLALDEQFF. In DNA, the CDR3 is TGCGCCAGCAGCATCACGAAACCGGGACTAGCATTAGATGAGCAGTTCTTC. Full variable domain (remainder filled in from reference TRBV5-1 and TRBJ2-1): KAGVTQTPRYLIKTRGQQVTLSCSPISGHRSVSWYQQTPGQGLQFLFEYFSETQRNKGNFPGRFSGRQFSNSRSEMNVSTLELGDSALYLCASSITKPGLALDEQFFGPGTRLTVL.

The rearrangement uses TRBV20-1 and TRBJ2-3; D possibly uses TRBD1 or TRBD2 (5 bases each). The germline gives CDR1 DFQATT, CDR2 SNEGSKA (reference sequence). CDR3 size: 11 residues. Written as DNA, the CDR3 is TGCAGGGGGGTTTTTGGAGATACGCAGTATTTT. As protein: CRGVFGDTQYF.

For the CDR3, the DNA is TGCGCCAGCAGTAGACTAGGCGAGACCCAGTACTTC. It yields the protein CASSRLGETQYF. The chain couples TRBV5-1 to TRBJ2-5; a possible D gene is TRBD2 (6 bases). This CDR3 has 12 amino acids. CDR1 and CDR2 (germline): SGHRS, YFSETQ. Trimming stripped 5 bases from V and 5 bases from J, with 10 bases between.

This chain uses TRBV30 with TRBJ2-7; D is unclear. Trimming stripped 2 bases from V and 2 bases from J, with 10 bases between. The V gene's germline CDR1 is GTSNPN and CDR2 SVGIG (reference sequence). The CDR3 has 13 residues. CDR3 residues: CAWSIGPAYEQYF. The CDR3 bases are TGTGCCTGGAGTATAGGTCCGGCCTACGAGCAGTACTTC.

The rearrangement joins TRBV27 to TRBJ1-5, with a weak D call TRBD1 (5 bases). This CDR3 contains 15 residues. The germline V and J ends were trimmed by 2 bases and 2 bases, with 10 bases remaining between them. CDR1 and CDR2 from the germline V gene are MNHEY and SMNVEV (reference sequence). CDR3 sequence (DNA): TGTGCCAGCAGTTTAGGGGGGTCCGGCAATCAGCCCCAGCATTTT. Translating it yields CASSLGGSGNQPQHF.

This clone was seen just once. The V call is TRBV29-1, the J call TRBJ2-3, with D perhaps TRBD1 or TRBD2 (5 bases each). CDR1 and CDR2 (germline): SQVTM, ANQGSEA. The CDR3 length is 18 residues. V lost 5 bases to trimming and J lost 3 bases, with 27 bases between them. The CDR3 spells CSVHRMSRGAEGTDTQYF. CDR3 DNA: TGCAGCGTTCACAGGATGTCTCGGGGCGCCGAGGGGACAGATACGCAGTATTTT.

V is TRBV9 and J is TRBJ2-2; TRBD2 agrees at 8 bases. The CDR3 is 17 residues long. Germline trimming cut 0 bases from V and 6 bases from J; bases unmatched to any gene: 10. The germline gives CDR1 SGDLS, CDR2 YYNGEE. The CDR3 DNA is TGTGCCAGCAGCGTAGCAAGCGGGAGAAATTTTCCCGGGGAGCTGTTTTTT. It yields the protein CASSVASGRNFPGELFF.

J is TRBJ2-7 and V is TRBV6-5; TRBD2 matches 7 bases. Germline loops: CDR1 MNHEY, CDR2 SVGAGI. This CDR3 is built from 16 residues. V gave up 2 bases and J gave up 2 bases; unmatched junction bases: 9. CDR3: CASSYQGGRVAYEQYF. For the CDR3, the DNA is TGTGCCAGCAGTTACCAGGGCGGGAGAGTCGCCTACGAGCAGTACTTC.

The chain uses TRBV2 and TRBJ2-2, with 10 bases aligning to TRBD2. CDR3 length: 18 amino acids. Germline V CDR1 and CDR2: SNHLY, FYNNEI. V was clipped by 5 bases and J by 6 bases; unmatched bases: 15. The CDR3 DNA is TGTGCCAGCAGTCAGTCTCTAGGAGCGGGGGGGCGGTCCGGGGAGCTGTTTTTT. The encoded protein is CASSQSLGAGGRSGELFF. The full variable domain, in which reference TRBV2 and TRBJ2-2 provide the parts outside the CDR3, is EPEVTQTPSHQVTQMGQEVILRCVPISNHLYFYWYRQILGQKVEFLVSFYNNEISEKSEIFDDQFSVERPDGSNFTLKIRSTKLEDSAMYFCASSQSLGAGGRSGELFFGEGSRLTVL.

The chain recombines TRBV15 with TRBJ1-3; the D is unclear. This CDR3 is built from 14 residues. The V gene lost 0 bases and the J gene lost 3 bases, with 6 bases spanning the gap. From germline, CDR1 is LNHNV and CDR2 YYDKDF (reference sequence). For the CDR3, the DNA is TGTGCCACCAGCAGAGATCGAGGTGGAAACACCATATATTTT. Translated: CATSRDRGGNTIYF.

The rearrangement links TRBV2 to TRBJ2-2; D is unresolved. V lost 2 bases to trimming and J lost 1 base, with 8 bases between them. CDR1 and CDR2 (germline): SNHLY, FYNNEI. The length of the CDR3 is 15 residues. The CDR3 nucleotides are TGTGCCAGCAGTGAATTTTCGGGGAACACCGGGGAGCTGTTTTTT. Protein product: CASSEFSGNTGELFF. The variable domain in full, completed from reference TRBV2 and TRBJ2-2, reads EPEVTQTPSHQVTQMGQEVILRCVPISNHLYFYWYRQILGQKVEFLVSFYNNEISEKSEIFDDQFSVERPDGSNFTLKIRSTKLEDSAMYFCASSEFSGNTGELFFGEGSRLTVL.

The CDR3 spells CASSLISGRALETQYF. CDR3 sequence (DNA): TGTGCCAGCAGCCTAATTAGCGGGAGGGCCTTAGAGACCCAGTACTTC. The chain employs TRBV7-2 and TRBJ2-5; 11 bases are shared with TRBD2. Germline CDR1 SGHTA, CDR2 FQGNSA. With 5 bases clipped from V and 4 bases from J, the junction kept 9 bases outside the gene matches. The CDR3 length is 16 residues.

The sample holds one count of this clone. The genes are TRBV7-9 and TRBJ2-3; TRBD1 agrees at 9 bases. The ends lost 3 bases at V and 4 bases at J; junction bases unmatched: 8. Germline values: CDR1 SEHNR, CDR2 FQNEAQ (reference sequence). This CDR3 has 16 amino acids. As DNA, the CDR3 is TGTGCCAGCAGCTTTGGACAGGGGTTGGTCGCAGATACGCAGTATTTT. Residues: CASSFGQGLVADTQYF.

The J gene is TRBJ1-2, the V gene TRBV5-4, with a possible D match to TRBD1 (5 bases). The V and J ends lost 4 bases and 2 bases respectively, with 15 bases between them. The CDR3 is 15 amino acids. CDR1 is SGHNT and CDR2 is YYREEE in the germline V gene (reference sequence). The CDR3 here is CASSPGAGQNYGYTF. CDR3 DNA: TGTGCCAGCAGCCCTGGGGCAGGGCAAAACTATGGCTACACCTTC.

The DNA of the CDR3 is TGTGCCAGCAGCCCAAAGGGGGGCTTTAACACCGGGGAGCTGTTTTTT. Protein sequence: CASSPKGGFNTGELFF. The rearrangement joins TRBV7-3 to TRBJ2-2; D may match TRBD1 or TRBD2 (6 bases each). CDR3 length equals 16 residues. The germline V and J ends were trimmed by 5 bases and 2 bases, with 15 bases remaining between them. Germline V gene sequence: CDR1 SGHTA, CDR2 FQGTGA.

The gene calls are TRBV6-5 and TRBJ2-7; D is undetermined. The V end lost 2 bases, the J end lost 6 bases, and 5 bases lay between the germline ends. Germline loops: CDR1 MNHEY, CDR2 SVGAGI. This CDR3 spans 11 amino acids. The CDR3 loop reads CASSYRAEQYF. CDR3 sequence (DNA): TGTGCCAGCAGTTACAGGGCCGAGCAGTACTTC.

The rearrangement joins TRBV7-2 to TRBJ2-7; 7 bases fit TRBD2. CDR3 size: 19 residues. Germline lookup yields CDR1 SGHTA and CDR2 FQGNSA. V shed 4 bases, J shed 1 base, and the junction held 19 bases outside the gene matches. The CDR3 nucleotides read TGTGCCAGCAGCTCCCCCAGCGGGGTTAGACAACCACCTTCCTACGAGCAGTACTTC. Translated: CASSSPSGVRQPPSYEQYF.

This clone came up a few times. The rearrangement joins TRBV19 to TRBJ2-7; 7 nucleotides agree with TRBD1. The ends lost 5 bases at V and 3 bases at J; junction bases unmatched: 7. The germline CDR1 and CDR2 sequences are LNHDA and SQIVND (reference sequence). This CDR3 has 14 residues. The CDR3 bases are TGTGCCAGTAGTCCGGGACAGATAAACTACGAGCAGTACTTC. Amino acid sequence: CASSPGQINYEQYF.

This chain uses TRBV10-1 with TRBJ2-3; 8 bases line up with TRBD1. From germline, CDR1 is WNHNN and CDR2 SYGVQD (reference sequence). The CDR3 totals 15 residues. The V and J ends lost 3 bases and 5 bases, in that order; junction bases with no gene match: 7. CDR3 nucleotide sequence: TGCGCCAGCAGTGAAAGCAGGGGGCTTGGAGATACGCAGTATTTT. Its protein product is CASSESRGLGDTQYF.